This T cell receptor (beta chain) was documented in a study of tumor-infiltrating lymphocytes in primary liver carcinoma. Overall study: Resecting the tumor surgically was how the patients' primary liver carcinoma was treated. Productive TCRbeta read counts per sample ran from roughly 3.65 to 7.13 million and were similar across tissue types. Whole-study results and caveats: Bulk unsorted samples prevented comparison of CD4+ and CD8+ repertoires. Significantly larger top-250-clone fractions were found in tumors than in blood (p = 0.039).

The CDR3 has 16 amino acids. Looked up from germline, CDR1 is SGHRS and CDR2 is YFSETQ. Trimming cost V 3 bases and J 4 bases, with 14 bases left between them. Blood RNA was derived from unsorted whole blood, and germline DNA was extracted too. Researchers generated TCR beta cDNA from about 530 ng of total RNA, relying on a constant-region primer. Library construction for TCR beta comprised three nested multiplex PCR rounds performed with slightly modified ARM-PCR. Two initial PCR rounds of about 9 cycles each paired TRBV1-TRBV30 forward primers with a C-beta reverse primer. From the multiplex PCR reads, TCRdb called clonotypes with MiXCR, one entry per CDR3 protein. The data show about 200,000 distinct CDR3 sequences, approximately 65% seen once. With regard to this clonotype: What it binds is not known. One base away lies a much larger clone, so this may be a sequencing read error.

The clonotype was recovered from an older woman with primary liver carcinoma and hepatitis B virus infection. This sequence joins TRBV5-1 and TRBJ2-6, with D possibly being TRBD2 (6 bases). Sequenced: peripheral blood. The CDR3 sequence: CASSSRTNIGANVLTF. CDR3 coding DNA: TGCGCCAGCAGCTCCCGGACTAATATCGGGGCCAACGTCCTGACTTTC.